A single sample is the source of the 20 T cell receptor beta chains below, sequenced in a study of T cells in Graves' hyperthyroidism and ophthalmopathy. Researchers took RNA transcripts and amplified the TCR beta CDR3 regions from them. Carried out on the TCR CDR3, a first-round RT-PCR used the HTBI primer set. A single record per CDR3 protein comes from TCRdb applying MiXCR to the multiplex PCR reads. This table has about 290,000 distinct CDR3 sequences, approximately 13% appearing once. Sequencing was carried out using blood. The receptors come from a woman aged 35 to 49 with Graves' hyperthyroidism.

This chain connects TRBV20-1 to TRBJ2-3; D is uncertain. The germline V gene has CDR1 DFQATT and CDR2 SNEGSKA (reference sequence). Trimming pared 7 bases from V and 4 bases from J, leaving 15 bases between. CDR3 length: 13 residues. In DNA, the CDR3 is TGCAGTGTCCCTGGGCACACGCCAGATACGCAGTATTTT. As protein: CSVPGHTPDTQYF.

The chain recombines TRBV30 with TRBJ2-1; TRBD2 matches at 14 bases. The CDR3 spans 15 residues. The germline V gene encodes CDR1 GTSNPN and CDR2 SVGIG (reference sequence). V shed 1 base and J 7 bases; nucleotides not matched to a gene: 3. The CDR3 DNA follows: TGTGCCTGGAGTGGGGGACTAGCGGGAGTTAATGAGCAGTTCTTC. Residues: CAWSGGLAGVNEQFF.

There are many counts of this clonotype. The V gene is TRBV9, the J gene TRBJ2-7; perhaps TRBD2 as D (5 bases). Trimming took off 2 bases at V and 0 bases at J, with 9 bases between the two ends. The CDR3 runs 14 residues. Germline CDR1 reads SGDLS; CDR2 reads YYNGEE. CDR3 sequence reads: CASSVSGNSYEQYF. CDR3 coding DNA: TGTGCCAGCAGCGTCTCGGGGAACTCCTACGAGCAGTACTTC.

CDR3 in DNA: TGTGCCACCAGACGTCCAGGGGGCTTGGAGACCCAGTACTTC. This sequence encodes CATRRPGGLETQYF. The V and J genes are TRBV15 and TRBJ2-5; 8 bases align to TRBD1. The J segment lost 5 bases and the V segment lost 6 bases, leaving 8 bases of the junction unmatched. This CDR3 is 14 amino acids long. CDR1 LNHNV and CDR2 YYDKDF come from the germline V gene (reference sequence).

This clonotype was counted at least ten times. The chain has TRBV28 and TRBJ2-5; no clear D. Germline CDR1 reads MDHEN; CDR2 reads SYDVKM. The CDR3 contains 14 residues. V lost 3 bases, J lost 3 bases, and 11 bases lay in between. In DNA form, the CDR3 reads TGTGCCAGCAGTTTGGCCGGCGGTGAAGAGACCCAGTACTTC. Residues: CASSLAGGEETQYF.

This clonotype showed up many times. The genes are TRBV7-9 and TRBJ2-7; 11 nucleotides agree with TRBD1. This CDR3 is built from 15 residues. After removal of 5 bases from V and 3 bases from J, the junction contained 6 bases not matched to a gene. Germline V gives CDR1 SEHNR, CDR2 FQNEAQ (reference sequence). CDR3 sequence reads: CASSHTGTGGYEQYF. CDR3 bases: TGTGCCAGCAGCCACACCGGGACAGGGGGCTACGAGCAGTACTTC.

A few counts support this clonotype. This sequence joins TRBV29-1 and TRBJ1-5, with TRBD1 matching 9 bases. In germline, CDR1 is SQVTM, CDR2 ANQGSEA. This CDR3 is built from 14 residues. The V and J ends lost 7 bases and 6 bases, in that order; junction bases with no gene match: 10. Here the CDR3 reads CSARTGGAGQPQHF. As DNA, the CDR3 is TGCAGCGCGCGTACAGGGGGCGCGGGTCAGCCCCAGCATTTT.

The sample holds many counts of this clonotype. The V gene is TRBV28, the J gene TRBJ1-5; D not resolved. V was shortened by 6 bases and J by 5 bases, with 14 bases between the two germline ends. The CDR3 sequence is 14 residues long. In germline, CDR1 is MDHEN, CDR2 SYDVKM. In nucleotides, the CDR3 is TGTGCCAGCAGAGGCGGGGTGAAGGATCAGCCCCAGCATTTT. Protein: CASRGGVKDQPQHF.

This clonotype was observed at least ten times. The chain uses TRBV5-1 and TRBJ1-1; TRBD1 aligns across 8 bases. Trimming took 4 bases from V and 3 from J; bases not matched to a gene: 5. CDR1 is SGHRS and CDR2 is YFSETQ in the germline V gene. The CDR3 loop spans 14 amino acids. CDR3 sequence reads: CASSMDRAHTEAFF. CDR3 nucleotide sequence: TGCGCCAGCAGCATGGACAGGGCGCACACTGAAGCTTTCTTT.

Many counts were recorded for this clonotype. V and J are TRBV7-2 and TRBJ2-3; D possibly corresponds to TRBD2 (6 bases). The length of the CDR3 is 16 residues. Germline V gene data show CDR1 as SGHTA and CDR2 as FQGNSA. V lost 5 bases and J lost 1, with 16 bases in between. CDR3 sequence reads: CASSRGRRRGTDTQYF. The CDR3 DNA reads as TGTGCCAGCAGCCGGGGGAGGCGGAGGGGCACAGATACGCAGTATTTT.

To note about this clonotype: This may come from a read error, since a much larger clone is one base off. This chain joins TRBV9 and TRBJ1-5; D not certain. Germline CDR1 and CDR2: SGDLS and YYNGEE. This CDR3 has 15 amino acids. V was cut by 0 bases and J by 1 base, with 8 bases left in between. CDR3 sequence: CASSVGRNSNQPQHF. The CDR3 DNA sequence: TGTGCCAGCAGCGTAGGGAGGAACAGCAATCAGCCCCAGCATTTT.

This clonotype was observed a handful of times. This clone may be a read error of a much larger clone one base away. The chain recombines TRBV11-3 with TRBJ2-2; D gene uncertain. The V end was cut by 0 bases, the J end by 7 bases, with 21 bases between. Germline V gene sequence: CDR1 SGHNT, CDR2 YENEEA. The CDR3 has 18 amino acids. The CDR3 nucleotides read TGTGCCAGCAGCTTAGATCTCATGCTAGGATCCCCCGGCGGGGAGCTGTTTTTT. The encoded protein is CASSLDLMLGSPGGELFF.

This clonotype was observed at least ten times. The chain is built from TRBV2 and TRBJ2-1, with D possibly matching TRBD2 (5 bases). The CDR3 consists of 14 residues. V was trimmed by 7 bases and J by 0 bases, leaving 10 bases between them. Germline lookup yields CDR1 SNHLY and CDR2 FYNNEI. The CDR3 nucleotides are TGTGCCAGCAAGGAAGGGAGCTCCTACAATGAGCAGTTCTTC. This codes for CASKEGSSYNEQFF.

This clonotype was recorded at least ten times. V and J are TRBV7-9 and TRBJ1-1, with D maybe TRBD1 (5 bases). The CDR3 totals 12 residues. With 4 bases removed from V and 10 bases from J, the gap between germline ends came to 13 bases. Germline CDR1 SEHNR, CDR2 FQNEAQ (reference sequence). The CDR3 protein is CASSSGPGGAFF. For the CDR3, the DNA is TGTGCCAGCAGCTCGGGGCCCGGGGGAGCTTTCTTT.

This clonotype was observed many times. The chain has TRBV6-4 and TRBJ1-1; D possibly corresponds to TRBD1 (6 bases). Germline CDR1 and CDR2: MRHNA and SNTAGT. This CDR3 region has 15 residues. V was clipped by 3 bases and J by 5 bases, with 16 bases between them. CDR3 bases: TGTGCCAGCAGTGAGTCGACAGGTACTGTGACTGAAGCTTTCTTT. Protein sequence: CASSESTGTVTEAFF.

This clonotype was counted ten times or more. The chain employs TRBV28 and TRBJ2-1, with a weak D call TRBD2 (6 bases). V was trimmed by 7 bases and J by 0 bases, leaving 10 bases between them. From germline, CDR1 is MDHEN and CDR2 SYDVKM. This CDR3 contains 14 residues. The CDR3 DNA reads TGTGCCAGCATGGGAGGATACTCCTACAATGAGCAGTTCTTC. It is translated as CASMGGYSYNEQFF.

The table lists this clonotype with many counts. This chain connects TRBV7-2 to TRBJ2-3, with TRBD2 matching over 7 bases. Germline CDR1 and CDR2: SGHTA and FQGNSA. This CDR3 spans 14 amino acids. V shed 1 base, J shed 11 bases, and the junction held 9 bases outside the gene matches. CDR3 DNA sequence: TGTGCCAGCAGCTTAGGGGGGGAGGGCCTCCGGCAGTATTTT. It is translated as CASSLGGEGLRQYF.

This clonotype has only a few counts. The V call is TRBV13, the J call TRBJ2-3, with D maybe TRBD2 (5 bases). Trimming stripped 3 bases from V and 4 bases from J, with 20 bases between. CDR1 and CDR2 (germline): PRHDT, FYEKMQ (reference sequence). There are 17 residues in the CDR3. CDR3 residues: CASSFLLAGASADTQYF. In nucleotides, the CDR3 is TGTGCCAGCAGCTTCCTATTGGCGGGCGCGAGCGCAGATACGCAGTATTTT.

This clonotype has a count of ten or more. The genes are TRBV10-3 and TRBJ1-6; D not certain. This CDR3 has 13 amino acids. The germline V gene has CDR1 ENHRY and CDR2 SYGVKD. The V gene lost 2 bases and the J gene lost 9 bases, with 8 bases spanning the gap. This CDR3 reads CAISEGIGSPLHF. Here the CDR3 DNA reads TGTGCCATCAGTGAGGGAATTGGTTCACCCCTCCACTTT.

Turning to this clonotype: This may stem from a read error, because a much larger clone lies one nucleotide away. The chain carries TRBV24-1 and TRBJ2-2, with unresolved D. The length of the CDR3 is 14 residues. Per the germline V gene, CDR1 is KGHDR and CDR2 is SFDVKD. The V end lost 6 bases, the J end lost 2 bases, and 9 bases lay between the germline ends. For the CDR3, the DNA is TGTGCCACCAGTACTGCAGCAAACACCGGGGAGCTGTTTTTT. This codes for CATSTAANTGELFF.